Presented here are 23 T cell receptor beta chains from one specimen sequenced in a study of CXCR3-negative and CXCR3-positive naive CD8 T cells. Via 5' RACE with UMI labels, TRB cDNA libraries were prepared. Each CDR3 protein gets one entry in TCRdb, which reprocessed the 5' RACE reads and gives no DNA. The listing records some 150,000 distinct CDR3 sequences. These receptors are not linked to any known antigen. Study-level findings and limits: Greater hydrophobicity was found in TRB CDR3s of CXCR3-positive naive cells than of CXCR3-negative naive cells.

The sample consisted of naive CXCR3+ CD8+ T cells from blood. Subset of the sample: CD45RO-CCR7+CD27+CD95- naive CD8+ T cells expressing CXCR3 (TNR3+). The receptors stem from a human donor in good health. Some clones in this sample may be carry-over from other donors' samples.

The genes are TRBV4-1 and TRBJ2-1; TCRdb designates TRBD1, a call that cannot be tested without DNA. The CDR3 length is 18 residues. The germline CDR1 and CDR2 sequences are MGHRA and YSYEKL. The CDR3 is CASSQDRVRTGPGDEQFF.

This chain connects TRBV29-1 to TRBJ2-1; the D gene TCRdb calls, TRBD1, cannot be checked with no DNA. The germline V gene has CDR1 SQVTM and CDR2 ANQGSEA. The CDR3 is 13 amino acids. CDR3 amino acids: CSVEAGAGNEQFF.

The CDR3 sequence is CSARAPQGYNEQFF. The chain carries TRBV20-1 and TRBJ2-1; TCRdb indicates TRBD1, and absent DNA this call remains unverified. The CDR3 loop spans 14 amino acids. Germline V gives CDR1 DFQATT, CDR2 SNEGSKA (reference sequence).

The CDR3 sequence is CASSLATGDREQYF. The chain recombines TRBV7-6 with TRBJ2-7; TCRdb's D call, TRBD1, is unchecked because there is no DNA. This CDR3 has 14 residues. Germline CDR1 is SGHVS and CDR2 is FNYEAQ.

The CDR3 protein is CSALSGYEQYF. The genes are TRBV20-1 and TRBJ2-7. This CDR3 region has 11 residues. Germline V gene sequence: CDR1 DFQATT, CDR2 SNEGSKA (reference sequence).

The rearrangement joins TRBV15 to TRBJ2-3; absent DNA, TCRdb's TRBD1 call cannot be checked. The CDR3 spans 15 residues. CDR1 and CDR2 from the germline V gene are LNHNV and YYDKDF (reference sequence). The CDR3 reads CATSYYRGEGDTQYF.

The CDR3 spells CSAPLRDSYGYTF. The rearrangement links TRBV20-1 to TRBJ1-2; TCRdb picks TRBD1, but there is no DNA to check that call. Germline loops: CDR1 DFQATT, CDR2 SNEGSKA (reference sequence). This CDR3 spans 13 amino acids.

The V gene is TRBV5-1, the J gene TRBJ2-7. The germline V gene has CDR1 SGHRS and CDR2 YFSETQ. The CDR3 has 13 residues. This CDR3 reads CASSLASGWEQYF.

The V call is TRBV12-3 or TRBV12-4, the J call TRBJ2-3. The CDR3 totals 17 residues. The CDR3 spells CASSLSGQPTNTDTQYF.

The chain's CDR3 is CASSGPRGRVLTYNEQFF. This sequence joins TRBV6-4 and TRBJ2-1; TCRdb designates TRBD1, a call that cannot be tested without DNA. The germline V gene encodes CDR1 MRHNA and CDR2 SNTAGT. The CDR3 covers 18 residues.

The rearrangement uses TRBV28 and TRBJ2-1; TCRdb proposes TRBD2, but this gene call is untestable without DNA. CDR1 is MDHEN and CDR2 is SYDVKM in the germline V gene. The CDR3 consists of 14 residues. The CDR3 here is CASSLGLAGVEQFF.

V and J are TRBV7-9 and TRBJ1-2; TCRdb's D call, TRBD1, is unchecked because there is no DNA. The CDR3 covers 14 residues. Germline V CDR1 and CDR2: SEHNR, FQNEAQ (reference sequence). The CDR3 region is CASSPPTGNYGYTF.

The chain links TRBV28 to TRBJ1-1; TCRdb reports TRBD1, a call that lacks DNA to check it against. This CDR3 region has 11 residues. CDR1 is MDHEN, CDR2 SYDVKM, per germline. The CDR3 reads CATPYYTEAFF.

The chain has TRBV7-8 and TRBJ1-1. The CDR3 covers 14 residues. The V gene's germline CDR1 is SGHVS and CDR2 FQNEAQ. The CDR3 loop is CASSAAGRDTEAFF.

The V call is TRBV7-8, the J call TRBJ2-4; TCRdb's D call, TRBD2, is unchecked because there is no DNA. This CDR3 region has 15 residues. CDR1 is SGHVS and CDR2 is FQNEAQ in the germline V gene. The CDR3 sequence: CASSLLAEDKNIQYF.

This rearrangement joins TRBV12-3 or TRBV12-4 to TRBJ2-7; the TCRdb D gene call, TRBD2, has no DNA to confirm it. The CDR3 is 18 amino acids. CDR3 amino acids: CASSLRGLAGGPTTEQYF.

This sequence joins TRBV24-1 and TRBJ2-1; as DNA is missing, the TRBD1 call by TCRdb cannot be tested. CDR1 is KGHDR, CDR2 SFDVKD, per germline. This CDR3 is 16 amino acids long. The CDR3 region is CATSNPTGAQYNEQFF.

The V gene is TRBV7-3, the J gene TRBJ2-3; TCRdb returns TRBD1, unconfirmable since there is no DNA. The germline V gene has CDR1 SGHTA and CDR2 FQGTGA. There are 14 residues in the CDR3. This chain's CDR3 is CASSPTGGTDTQYF.

The CDR3 protein is CASSVPITAPNFYEQYF. The chain links TRBV11-2 to TRBJ2-7. From germline, CDR1 is SGHAT and CDR2 FQNNGV. This CDR3 has 17 amino acids.

The chain carries TRBV5-5 and TRBJ2-3; TCRdb gives TRBD1 as the D gene, but with no DNA this cannot be confirmed. The CDR3 is 14 amino acids. CDR1 SGHKS and CDR2 YYEKEE come from the germline V gene (reference sequence). CDR3 sequence: CASSLGWGGDTQYF.

This sequence joins TRBV5-5 and TRBJ2-3; checking the TCRdb D call of TRBD2 is not possible without DNA. The CDR3 consists of 16 residues. Per germline, CDR1 SGHKS and CDR2 YYEKEE (reference sequence). The CDR3 sequence is CASSSQAGALGDTQYF.

This chain connects TRBV6-6 to TRBJ1-2; with no DNA, the TCRdb D assignment of TRBD1 cannot be verified. The V gene's germline CDR1 is MNHNY and CDR2 SVGAGI (reference sequence). The CDR3 runs 14 residues. CDR3 protein: CASTQTGAGYGYTF.

V is TRBV12-3 or TRBV12-4 and J is TRBJ2-1; with no DNA, the TCRdb D assignment of TRBD1 cannot be verified. CDR3 length: 13 amino acids. The CDR3 region is CASSLFHLGGQFF.